Listed here are 17 T cell receptor beta chains from one sample, sequenced in a study of T cell responses to AZD1222 COVID-19 vaccine. The repertoire was sequenced with immunoSEQ multiplex PCR; TCRdb's copy has only in-frame clones and lacks some. The repertoire holds fewer than 120,000 clones, with about 88% as singletons. The starting material was peripheral blood, obtained on day 0 of AZD1222 vaccination. The receptor source for this set is an adult in good health.

This rearrangement joins TRBV19 to TRBJ2-7, with TRBD2 as a possible D gene (5 bases). V was trimmed by 6 bases and J by 7 bases, leaving 16 bases between them. The CDR3 totals 13 residues. CDR1 LNHDA and CDR2 SQIVND come from the germline V gene (reference sequence). Here the CDR3 DNA reads TGTGCCAGTAGGGTTGGCAGGACTGGAGAGCAGTACTTC. Translated: CASRVGRTGEQYF.

The rearrangement joins TRBV9 to TRBJ2-3; 10 nucleotides line up with TRBD2. This CDR3 is 15 amino acids long. V lost 3 bases, J lost 1 base, and 2 bases stayed unmatched. CDR1 is SGDLS and CDR2 is YYNGEE in the germline V gene. The CDR3 region has the DNA TGTGCCAGCAGCGCCGGGACTAGCGGCACAGATACGCAGTATTTT. Its translation: CASSAGTSGTDTQYF.

The genes are TRBV30 and TRBJ1-5; D gene unclear. The V gene lost 4 bases and the J gene lost 2 bases, with 18 bases spanning the gap. Germline V gives CDR1 GTSNPN, CDR2 SVGIG (reference sequence). This CDR3 has 16 amino acids. The CDR3 protein is CAWTPSGVRGNQPQHF. The CDR3 DNA follows: TGTGCCTGGACCCCTTCGGGTGTTCGGGGCAATCAGCCCCAGCATTTT.

The V gene is TRBV27, the J gene TRBJ1-3; D ambiguous. Germline lookup yields CDR1 MNHEY and CDR2 SMNVEV (reference sequence). The CDR3 has 15 amino acids. Trimming left V 3 bases short and J 0 bases short, with 9 bases between. The CDR3 spells CASSFAGSSGNTIYF. CDR3 nucleotides: TGTGCCAGCAGTTTTGCGGGCAGCTCTGGAAACACCATATATTTT.

The V and J genes are TRBV11-2 and TRBJ1-2; TRBD1 aligns across 8 bases. V lost 5 bases, J lost 2 bases, and 4 bases stayed unmatched. This CDR3 contains 14 residues. Looked up from germline, CDR1 is SGHAT and CDR2 is FQNNGV. The CDR3 bases are TGTGCCAGCAGCCTCAGGACAGGGAACTATGGCTACACCTTC. Amino acids: CASSLRTGNYGYTF.

This rearrangement joins TRBV4-2 to TRBJ2-2; perhaps TRBD2 as D (6 bases). CDR3 size: 15 residues. V gave up 1 base and J gave up 7 bases, with 13 bases separating them. Germline lookup yields CDR1 LGHNA and CDR2 YNFKEQ. The CDR3 sequence is CASSQGLVWGGELFF. As DNA, the CDR3 is TGTGCCAGCAGCCAAGGACTAGTGTGGGGCGGGGAGCTGTTTTTT.

This clone was detected a few times. The genes are TRBV7-6 and TRBJ2-2; D is uncertain. The CDR3 contains 15 residues. CDR1 is SGHVS and CDR2 is FNYEAQ in the germline V gene. V was pared by 3 bases and J by 0 bases, with 8 bases between. CDR3 nucleotide sequence: TGTGCCAGCAGCTTCGTTCTGACGAACACCGGGGAGCTGTTTTTT. Translating gives CASSFVLTNTGELFF.

The rearrangement uses TRBV11-3 and TRBJ2-5, with unresolved D. CDR3 length: 14 residues. With 0 bases removed from V and 0 bases from J, the gap between germline ends came to 5 bases. CDR1 is SGHNT, CDR2 YENEEA, per germline. CDR3 bases: TGTGCCAGCAGCTTAGAACCCTACCAAGAGACCCAGTACTTC. Amino acids: CASSLEPYQETQYF.

The gene calls are TRBV6-5 and TRBJ1-4; D unresolved. This CDR3 is built from 11 residues. CDR1 is MNHEY, CDR2 SVGAGI, per germline. V was cut by 7 bases and J by 4 bases, with 4 bases left in between. The CDR3 sequence is CASIYNEKLFF. CDR3 DNA: TGTGCCAGCATCTATAATGAAAAACTGTTTTTT.

The chain carries TRBV11-2 and TRBJ1-6, with 7 bases matching TRBD1. This CDR3 comprises 16 residues. Trimming at V came to 2 bases and at J to 4 bases, leaving 5 bases not matched to a gene. The germline gives CDR1 SGHAT, CDR2 FQNNGV. CDR3 bases: TGTGCCAGCAGCTTACAGGGGGGTTCGTATAATTCACCCCTCCACTTT. It encodes CASSLQGGSYNSPLHF.

The gene calls are TRBV4-1 and TRBJ2-1; TRBD2 matches 10 bases. Germline V CDR1 and CDR2: MGHRA, YSYEKL. V gave up 3 bases and J gave up 4 bases; unmatched junction bases: 9. This CDR3 is 17 amino acids long. CDR3 protein: CASSQGPRTSGYNEQFF. In nucleotides, the CDR3 is TGCGCCAGCAGCCAGGGGCCTAGGACTAGCGGATACAATGAGCAGTTCTTC.

V gene TRBV4-1 combines with J gene TRBJ2-7, with TRBD2 as a possible D gene (5 bases). The germline V gene has CDR1 MGHRA and CDR2 YSYEKL. V lost 2 bases to trimming and J lost 0 bases, with 11 bases between them. The CDR3 covers 15 residues. The CDR3 region is CASSQQGLSSYEQYF. DNA for the CDR3: TGCGCCAGCAGCCAACAAGGACTCAGCTCCTACGAGCAGTACTTC.

The chain carries TRBV3-1 (or the pseudogene TRBV3-2) and TRBJ2-5, with 7 bases matching TRBD2. V was pared by 3 bases and J by 11 bases, with 6 bases of the junction left unmatched. Germline CDR1 LGHDT, CDR2 YNNKEL (reference sequence). The CDR3 spans 12 residues. The CDR3 coding sequence is TGTGCCAGCAGCCAGGCAGGGACTACACAGTACTTC. It translates to CASSQAGTTQYF.

This chain links TRBV7-8 with TRBJ1-2, with D possibly being TRBD1 (6 bases). From germline, CDR1 is SGHVS and CDR2 FQNEAQ. Trimming removed 1 base at V and 2 bases at J, with 11 bases between. The CDR3 has 15 amino acids. The CDR3 nucleotides are TGTGCCAGCAGCTTAGAGGGGGGTATAAACTATGGCTACACCTTC. This encodes CASSLEGGINYGYTF.

This clone came up once. The rearrangement links TRBV28 to TRBJ1-5, with a weak D call TRBD1 (5 bases). V was cut by 5 bases and J by 6 bases, with 17 bases left in between. The CDR3 covers 15 residues. Germline values: CDR1 MDHEN, CDR2 SYDVKM. The CDR3 DNA reads TGTGCCAGCAGTCGCTGGACAAGTGGAGGTCAGCCCCAGCATTTT. Its protein product is CASSRWTSGGQPQHF.

The chain carries TRBV7-9 and TRBJ2-2; D might be TRBD1 (6 bases). The length of the CDR3 is 16 residues. V was shortened by 0 bases and J by 2 bases, with 10 bases between the two germline ends. The germline CDR1 and CDR2 sequences are SEHNR and FQNEAQ (reference sequence). The CDR3 reads CASSLATGLNTGELFF. The CDR3, as DNA: TGTGCCAGCAGCTTAGCCACAGGGCTTAACACCGGGGAGCTGTTTTTT.

V is TRBV5-1 and J is TRBJ1-1; D gene uncertain. The CDR3 has 14 residues. Trimming removed 1 base at V and 1 base at J, with 8 bases between. CDR1 is SGHRS, CDR2 YFSETQ, per germline. DNA for the CDR3: TGCGCCAGCAGCTTGCGCAGGACGAACACTGAAGCTTTCTTT. It codes for CASSLRRTNTEAFF.